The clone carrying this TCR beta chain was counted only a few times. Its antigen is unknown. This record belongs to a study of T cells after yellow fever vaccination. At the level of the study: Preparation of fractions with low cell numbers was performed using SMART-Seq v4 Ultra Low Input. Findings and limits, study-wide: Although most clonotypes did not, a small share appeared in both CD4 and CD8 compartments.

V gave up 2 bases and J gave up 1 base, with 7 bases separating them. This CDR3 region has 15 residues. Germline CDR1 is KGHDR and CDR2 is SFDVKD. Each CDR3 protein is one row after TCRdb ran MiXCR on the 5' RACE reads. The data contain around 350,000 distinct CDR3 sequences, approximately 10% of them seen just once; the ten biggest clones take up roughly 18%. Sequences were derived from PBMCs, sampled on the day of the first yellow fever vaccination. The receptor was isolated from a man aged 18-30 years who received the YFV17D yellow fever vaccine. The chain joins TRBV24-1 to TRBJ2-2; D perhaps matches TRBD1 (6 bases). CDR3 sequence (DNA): TGTGCCACCAGTGATTCAGGGGAGAACACCGGGGAGCTGTTTTTT. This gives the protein CATSDSGENTGELFF.